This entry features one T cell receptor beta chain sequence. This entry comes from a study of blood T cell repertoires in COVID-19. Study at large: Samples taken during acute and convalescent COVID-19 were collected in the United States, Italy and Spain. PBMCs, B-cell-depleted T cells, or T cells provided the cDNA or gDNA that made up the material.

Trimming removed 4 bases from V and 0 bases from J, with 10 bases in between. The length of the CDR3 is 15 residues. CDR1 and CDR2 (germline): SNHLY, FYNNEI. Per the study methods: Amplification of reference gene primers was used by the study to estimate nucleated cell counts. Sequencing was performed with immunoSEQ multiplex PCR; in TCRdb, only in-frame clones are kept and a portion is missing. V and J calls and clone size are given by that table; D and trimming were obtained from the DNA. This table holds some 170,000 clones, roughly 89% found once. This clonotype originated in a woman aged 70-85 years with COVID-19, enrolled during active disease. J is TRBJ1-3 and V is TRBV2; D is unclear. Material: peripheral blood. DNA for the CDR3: TGTGCCAGCAGTGTGGTCCGGAGCTCTGGAAACACCATATATTTT. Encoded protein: CASSVVRSSGNTIYF.